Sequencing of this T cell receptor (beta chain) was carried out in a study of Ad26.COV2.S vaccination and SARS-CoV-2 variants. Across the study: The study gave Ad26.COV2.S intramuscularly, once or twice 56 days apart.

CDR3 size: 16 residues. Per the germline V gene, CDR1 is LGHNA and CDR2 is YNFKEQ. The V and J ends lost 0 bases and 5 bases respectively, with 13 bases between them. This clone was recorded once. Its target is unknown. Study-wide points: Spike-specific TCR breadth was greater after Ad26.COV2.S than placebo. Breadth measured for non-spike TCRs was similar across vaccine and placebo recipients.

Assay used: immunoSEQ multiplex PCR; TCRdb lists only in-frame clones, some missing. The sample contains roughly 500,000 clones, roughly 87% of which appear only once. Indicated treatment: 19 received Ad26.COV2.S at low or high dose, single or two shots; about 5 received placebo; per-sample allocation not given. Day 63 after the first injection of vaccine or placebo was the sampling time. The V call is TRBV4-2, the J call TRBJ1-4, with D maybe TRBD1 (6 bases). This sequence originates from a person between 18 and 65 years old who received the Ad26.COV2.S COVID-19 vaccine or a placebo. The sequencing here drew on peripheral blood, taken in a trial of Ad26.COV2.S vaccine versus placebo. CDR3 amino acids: CASSQDQYRVNEKLFF. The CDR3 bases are TGTGCCAGCAGCCAAGATCAATACAGGGTAAATGAAAAACTGTTTTTT.